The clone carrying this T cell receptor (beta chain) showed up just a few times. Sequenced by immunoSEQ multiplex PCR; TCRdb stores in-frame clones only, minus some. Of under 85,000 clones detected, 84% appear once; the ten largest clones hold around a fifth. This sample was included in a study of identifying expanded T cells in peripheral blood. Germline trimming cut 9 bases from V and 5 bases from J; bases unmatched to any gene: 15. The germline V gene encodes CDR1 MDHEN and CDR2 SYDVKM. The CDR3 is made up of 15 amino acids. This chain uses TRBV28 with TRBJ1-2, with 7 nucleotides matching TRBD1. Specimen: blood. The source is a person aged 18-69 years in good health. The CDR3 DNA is TGTGCCAGTGGGACAGCCTCTGCGTTCGGATATGGCTACACCTTC. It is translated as CASGTASAFGYGYTF.